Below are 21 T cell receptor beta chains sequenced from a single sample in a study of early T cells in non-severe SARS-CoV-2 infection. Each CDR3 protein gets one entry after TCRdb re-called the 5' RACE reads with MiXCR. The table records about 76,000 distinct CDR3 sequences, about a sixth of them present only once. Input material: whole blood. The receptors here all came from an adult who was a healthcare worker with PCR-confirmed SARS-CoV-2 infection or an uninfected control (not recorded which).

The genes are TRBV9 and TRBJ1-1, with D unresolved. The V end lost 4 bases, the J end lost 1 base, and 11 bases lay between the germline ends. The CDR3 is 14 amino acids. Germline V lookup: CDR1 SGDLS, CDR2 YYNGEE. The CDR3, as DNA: TGTGCCAGCAGCCTAGACGACCCGAACACTGAAGCTTTCTTT. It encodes CASSLDDPNTEAFF.

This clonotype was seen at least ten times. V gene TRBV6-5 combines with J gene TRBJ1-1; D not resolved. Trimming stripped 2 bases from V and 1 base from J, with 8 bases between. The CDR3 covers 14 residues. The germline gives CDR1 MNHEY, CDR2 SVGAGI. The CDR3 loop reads CASSYRVENTEAFF. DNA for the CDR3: TGTGCCAGCAGTTACAGGGTTGAGAACACTGAAGCTTTCTTT.

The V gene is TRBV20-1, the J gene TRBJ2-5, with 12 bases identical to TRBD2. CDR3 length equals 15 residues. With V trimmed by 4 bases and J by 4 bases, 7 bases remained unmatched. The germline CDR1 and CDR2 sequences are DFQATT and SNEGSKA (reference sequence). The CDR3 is CSATTSGSFAETQYF. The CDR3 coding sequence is TGCAGTGCTACGACTAGCGGGAGCTTTGCAGAGACCCAGTACTTC.

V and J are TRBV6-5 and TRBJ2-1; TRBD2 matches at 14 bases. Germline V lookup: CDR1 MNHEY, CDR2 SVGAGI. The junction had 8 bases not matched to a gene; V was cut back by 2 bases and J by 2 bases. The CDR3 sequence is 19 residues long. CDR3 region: CASSYLARGLAGAYNEQFF. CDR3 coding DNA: TGTGCCAGCAGTTACCTAGCCAGGGGACTAGCGGGGGCCTACAATGAGCAGTTCTTC.

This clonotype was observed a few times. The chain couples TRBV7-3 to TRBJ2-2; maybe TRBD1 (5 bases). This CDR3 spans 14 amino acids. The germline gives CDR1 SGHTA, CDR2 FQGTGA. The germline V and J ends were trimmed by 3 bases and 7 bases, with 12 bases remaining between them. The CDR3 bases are TGTGCCAGCAGCTTTCAGGGTGCGAACGGGGAGCTGTTTTTT. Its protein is CASSFQGANGELFF.

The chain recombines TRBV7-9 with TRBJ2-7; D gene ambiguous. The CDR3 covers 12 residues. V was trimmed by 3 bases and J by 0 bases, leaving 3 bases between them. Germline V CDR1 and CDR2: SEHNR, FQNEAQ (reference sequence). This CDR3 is CASSFSSYEQYF. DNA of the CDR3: TGTGCCAGCAGCTTTTCCTCCTACGAGCAGTACTTC. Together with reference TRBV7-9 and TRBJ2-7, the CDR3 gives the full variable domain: DTGVSQNPRHKITKRGQNVTFRCDPISEHNRLYWYRQTLGQGPEFLTYFQNEAQLEKSRLLSDRFSAERPKGSFSTLEIQRTEQGDSAMYLCASSFSSYEQYFGPGTRLTVT.

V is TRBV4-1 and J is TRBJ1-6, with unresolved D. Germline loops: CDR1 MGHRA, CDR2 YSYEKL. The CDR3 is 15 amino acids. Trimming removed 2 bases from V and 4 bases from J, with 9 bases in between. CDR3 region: CASSQILAYNSPLHF. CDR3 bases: TGCGCCAGCAGCCAAATACTGGCTTATAATTCACCCCTCCACTTT.

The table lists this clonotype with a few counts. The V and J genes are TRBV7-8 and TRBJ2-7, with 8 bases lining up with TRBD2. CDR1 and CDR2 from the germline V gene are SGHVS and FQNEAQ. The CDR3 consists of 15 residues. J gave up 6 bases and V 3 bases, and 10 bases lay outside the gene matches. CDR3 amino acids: CASSFRPGLAAEQYF. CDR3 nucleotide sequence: TGTGCCAGCAGCTTCCGTCCCGGACTAGCTGCCGAGCAGTACTTC.

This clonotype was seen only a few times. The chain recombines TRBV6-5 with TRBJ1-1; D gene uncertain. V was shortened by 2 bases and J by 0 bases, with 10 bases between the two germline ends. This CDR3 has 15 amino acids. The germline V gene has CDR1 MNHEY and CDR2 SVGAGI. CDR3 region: CASSYDPGMNTEAFF. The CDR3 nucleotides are TGTGCCAGCAGTTACGATCCAGGTATGAACACTGAAGCTTTCTTT.

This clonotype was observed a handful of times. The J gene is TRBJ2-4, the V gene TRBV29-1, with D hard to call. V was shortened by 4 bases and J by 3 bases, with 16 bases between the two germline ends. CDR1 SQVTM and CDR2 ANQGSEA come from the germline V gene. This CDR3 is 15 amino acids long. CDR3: CSVVKGFLGKNIQYF. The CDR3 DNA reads TGCAGCGTTGTGAAGGGATTCCTAGGCAAAAACATTCAGTACTTC. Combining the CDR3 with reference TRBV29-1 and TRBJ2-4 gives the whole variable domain SAVISQKPSRDICQRGTSLTIQCQVDSQVTMMFWYRQQPGQSLTLIATANQGSEATYESGFVIDKFPISRPNLTFSTLTVSNMSPEDSSIYLCSVVKGFLGKNIQYFGAGTRLSVL.

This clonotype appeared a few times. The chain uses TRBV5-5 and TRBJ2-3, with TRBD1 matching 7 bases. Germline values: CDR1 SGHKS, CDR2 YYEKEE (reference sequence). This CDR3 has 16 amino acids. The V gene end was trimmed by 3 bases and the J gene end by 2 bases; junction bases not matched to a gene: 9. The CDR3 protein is CASSYPTGMDTDTQYF. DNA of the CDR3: TGTGCCAGCAGCTATCCGACAGGGATGGACACAGATACGCAGTATTTT.

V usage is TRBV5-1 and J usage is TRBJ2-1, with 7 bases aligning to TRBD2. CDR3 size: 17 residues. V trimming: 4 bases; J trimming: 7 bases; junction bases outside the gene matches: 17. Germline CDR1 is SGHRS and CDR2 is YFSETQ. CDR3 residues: CASSSPPGGLVGNEQFF. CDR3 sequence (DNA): TGCGCCAGCAGCAGTCCTCCCGGGGGGTTGGTGGGAAATGAGCAGTTCTTC.

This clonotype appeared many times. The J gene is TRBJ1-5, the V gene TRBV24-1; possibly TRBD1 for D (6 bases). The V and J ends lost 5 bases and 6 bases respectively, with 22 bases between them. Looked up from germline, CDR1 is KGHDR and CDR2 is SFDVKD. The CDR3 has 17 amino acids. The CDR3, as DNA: TGTGCCACCAGTGCAGCAGGGGTAGGCATGGCCAGTCAGCCCCAGCATTTT. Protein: CATSAAGVGMASQPQHF.

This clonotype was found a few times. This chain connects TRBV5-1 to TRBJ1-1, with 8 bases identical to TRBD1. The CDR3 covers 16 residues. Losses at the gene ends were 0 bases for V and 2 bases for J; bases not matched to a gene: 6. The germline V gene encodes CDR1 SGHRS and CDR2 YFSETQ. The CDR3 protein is CASSLAGQGANTEAFF. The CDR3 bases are TGCGCCAGCAGCTTGGCCGGACAGGGTGCCAACACTGAAGCTTTCTTT.

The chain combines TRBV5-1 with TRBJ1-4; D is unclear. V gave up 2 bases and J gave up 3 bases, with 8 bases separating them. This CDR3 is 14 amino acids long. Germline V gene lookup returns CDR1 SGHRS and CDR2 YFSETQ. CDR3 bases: TGCGCCAGCAGCTTAGGGAATCCTAATGAAAAACTGTTTTTT. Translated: CASSLGNPNEKLFF.

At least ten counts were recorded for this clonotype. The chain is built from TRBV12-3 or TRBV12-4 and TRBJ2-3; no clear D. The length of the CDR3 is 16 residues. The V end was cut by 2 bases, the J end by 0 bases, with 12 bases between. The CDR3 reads CASSLYERVSTDTQYF. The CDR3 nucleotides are TGTGCCAGCAGTTTATACGAGCGTGTAAGCACAGATACGCAGTATTTT.

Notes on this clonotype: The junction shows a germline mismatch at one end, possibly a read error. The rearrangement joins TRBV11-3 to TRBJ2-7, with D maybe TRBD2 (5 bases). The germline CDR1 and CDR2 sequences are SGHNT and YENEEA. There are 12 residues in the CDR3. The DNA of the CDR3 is TGTGCCAGCAGACTAGGGAGCGACGAGCTGTACTTC. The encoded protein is CASRLGSDELYF. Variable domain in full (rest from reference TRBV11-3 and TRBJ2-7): EAGVVQSPRYKIIEKKQPVAFWCNPISGHNTLYWYLQNLGQGPELLIRYENEEAVDDSQLPKDRFSAERLKGVDSTLKIQPAELGDSAVYLCASRLGSDELYFGPGTRLTVT.

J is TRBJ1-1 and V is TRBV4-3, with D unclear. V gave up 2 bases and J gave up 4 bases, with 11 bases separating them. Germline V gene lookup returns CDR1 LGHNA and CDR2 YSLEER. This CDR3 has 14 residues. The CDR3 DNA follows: TGCGCCAGCAGCCAATCACCGGGCAGCACTGAAGCTTTCTTT. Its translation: CASSQSPGSTEAFF.

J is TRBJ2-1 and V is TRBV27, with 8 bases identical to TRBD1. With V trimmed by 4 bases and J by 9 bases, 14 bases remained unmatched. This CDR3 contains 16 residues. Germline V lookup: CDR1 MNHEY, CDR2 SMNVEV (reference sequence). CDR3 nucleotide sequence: TGTGCCAGCAGTTCACCGACAGGGGTTATGATGGGTGAGCAGTTCTTC. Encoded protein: CASSSPTGVMMGEQFF.

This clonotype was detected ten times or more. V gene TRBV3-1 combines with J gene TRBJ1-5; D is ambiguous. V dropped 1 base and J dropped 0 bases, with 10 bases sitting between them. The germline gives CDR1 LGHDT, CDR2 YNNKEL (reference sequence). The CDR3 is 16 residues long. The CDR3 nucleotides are TGTGCCAGCAGCCAAGTGGGAGGTGATAGCAATCAGCCCCAGCATTTT. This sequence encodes CASSQVGGDSNQPQHF.

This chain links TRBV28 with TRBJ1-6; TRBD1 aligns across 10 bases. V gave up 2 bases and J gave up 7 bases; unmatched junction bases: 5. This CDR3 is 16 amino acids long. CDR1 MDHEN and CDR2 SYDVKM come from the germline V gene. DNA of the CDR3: TGTGCCAGCAGTTTACCCCCGGGACAGGGGAATTCACCCCTCCACTTT. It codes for CASSLPPGQGNSPLHF.